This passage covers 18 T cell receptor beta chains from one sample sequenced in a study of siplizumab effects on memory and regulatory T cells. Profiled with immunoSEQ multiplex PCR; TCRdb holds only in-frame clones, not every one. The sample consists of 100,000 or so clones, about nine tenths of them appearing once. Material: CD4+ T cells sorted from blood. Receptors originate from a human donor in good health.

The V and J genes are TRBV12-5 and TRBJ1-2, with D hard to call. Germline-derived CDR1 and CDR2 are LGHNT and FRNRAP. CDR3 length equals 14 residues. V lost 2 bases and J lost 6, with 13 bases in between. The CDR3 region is CASGLIPNHHGYTF. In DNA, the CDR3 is TGTGCTAGTGGTTTGATTCCAAACCACCATGGCTACACCTTC.

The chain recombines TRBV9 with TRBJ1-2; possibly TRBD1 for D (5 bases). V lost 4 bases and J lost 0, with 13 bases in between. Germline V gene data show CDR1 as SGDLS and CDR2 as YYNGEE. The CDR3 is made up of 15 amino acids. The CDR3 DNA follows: TGTGCCAGCAGCTCAGGGACTTTGGCTAACTATGGCTACACCTTC. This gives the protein CASSSGTLANYGYTF.

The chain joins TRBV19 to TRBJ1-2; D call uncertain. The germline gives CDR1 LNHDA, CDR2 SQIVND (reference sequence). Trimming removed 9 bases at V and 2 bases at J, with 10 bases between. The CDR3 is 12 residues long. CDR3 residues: CASGSINYGYTF. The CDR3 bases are TGTGCCAGCGGGTCGATAAACTATGGCTACACCTTC.

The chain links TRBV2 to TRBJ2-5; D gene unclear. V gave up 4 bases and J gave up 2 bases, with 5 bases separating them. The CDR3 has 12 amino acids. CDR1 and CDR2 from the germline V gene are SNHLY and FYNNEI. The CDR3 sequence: CASSASQETQYF. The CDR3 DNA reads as TGTGCCAGCAGTGCCTCTCAAGAGACCCAGTACTTC.

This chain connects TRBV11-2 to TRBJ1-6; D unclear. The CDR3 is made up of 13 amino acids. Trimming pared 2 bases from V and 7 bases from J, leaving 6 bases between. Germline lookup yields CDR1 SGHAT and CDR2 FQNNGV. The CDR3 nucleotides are TGTGCCAGCAGCTTAATAAGGAATTCACCCCTCCACTTT. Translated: CASSLIRNSPLHF. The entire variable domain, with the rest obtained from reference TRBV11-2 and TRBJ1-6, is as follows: EAGVAQSPRYKIIEKRQSVAFWCNPISGHATLYWYQQILGQGPKLLIQFQNNGVVDDSQLPKDRFSAERLKGVDSTLKIQPAKLEDSAVYLCASSLIRNSPLHFGNGTRLTVT.

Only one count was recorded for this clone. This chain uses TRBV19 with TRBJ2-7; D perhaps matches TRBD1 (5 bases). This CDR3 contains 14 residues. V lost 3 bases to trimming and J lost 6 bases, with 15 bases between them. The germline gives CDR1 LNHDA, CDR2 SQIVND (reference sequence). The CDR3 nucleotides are TGTGCCAGTAGTATCGCGGCAGGGTCCAGCGAGCAGTACTTC. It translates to CASSIAAGSSEQYF.

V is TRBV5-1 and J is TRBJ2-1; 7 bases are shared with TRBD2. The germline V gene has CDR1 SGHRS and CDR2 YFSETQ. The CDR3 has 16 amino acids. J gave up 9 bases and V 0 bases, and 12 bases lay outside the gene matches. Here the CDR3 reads CASSLVTAGIYGEQFF. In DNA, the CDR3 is TGCGCCAGCAGCTTGGTTACAGCGGGGATCTACGGTGAGCAGTTCTTC.

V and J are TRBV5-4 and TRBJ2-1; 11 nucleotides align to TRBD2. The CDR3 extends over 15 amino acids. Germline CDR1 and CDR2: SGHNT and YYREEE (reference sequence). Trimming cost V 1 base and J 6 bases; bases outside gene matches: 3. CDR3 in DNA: TGTGCCAGCAGCTTGTTTAGCGGGGGGGCCAATGAGCAGTTCTTC. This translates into CASSLFSGGANEQFF.

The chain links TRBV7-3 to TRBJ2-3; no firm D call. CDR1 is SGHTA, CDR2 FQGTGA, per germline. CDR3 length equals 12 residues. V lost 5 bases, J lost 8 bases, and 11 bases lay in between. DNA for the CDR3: TGTGCCAGCAGCCGACCCGACGGTACGCAGTATTTT. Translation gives CASSRPDGTQYF.

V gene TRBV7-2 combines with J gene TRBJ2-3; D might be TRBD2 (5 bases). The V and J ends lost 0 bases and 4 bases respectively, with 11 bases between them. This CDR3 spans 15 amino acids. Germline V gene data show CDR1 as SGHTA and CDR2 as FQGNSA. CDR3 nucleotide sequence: TGTGCCAGCAGCTTAGCTCGCGGGTTCTCAGATACGCAGTATTTT. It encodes CASSLARGFSDTQYF.

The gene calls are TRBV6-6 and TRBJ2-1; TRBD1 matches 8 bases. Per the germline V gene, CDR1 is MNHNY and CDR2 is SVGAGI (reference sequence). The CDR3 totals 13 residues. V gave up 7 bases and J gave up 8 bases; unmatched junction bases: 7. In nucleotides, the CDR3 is TGTGCCAGCAAAGACAGGGGTAGAGATGAGCAGTTCTTC. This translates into CASKDRGRDEQFF.

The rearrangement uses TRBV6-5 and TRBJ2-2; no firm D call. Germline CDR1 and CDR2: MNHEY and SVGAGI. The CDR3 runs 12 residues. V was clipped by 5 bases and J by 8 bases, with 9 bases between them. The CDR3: CASSATKGELFF. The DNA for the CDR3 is TGTGCCAGCAGTGCAACTAAGGGGGAGCTGTTTTTT.

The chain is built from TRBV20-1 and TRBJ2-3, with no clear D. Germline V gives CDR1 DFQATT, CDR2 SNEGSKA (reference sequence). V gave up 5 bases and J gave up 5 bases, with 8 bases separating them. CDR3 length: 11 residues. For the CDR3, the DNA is TGCAGTGCTGCGAAGATAGATACGCAGTATTTT. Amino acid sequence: CSAAKIDTQYF.

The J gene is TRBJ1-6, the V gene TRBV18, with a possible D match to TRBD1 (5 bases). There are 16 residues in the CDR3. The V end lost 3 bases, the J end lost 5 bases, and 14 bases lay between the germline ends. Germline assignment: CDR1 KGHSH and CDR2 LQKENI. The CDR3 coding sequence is TGTGCCAGCTCACCCCGGAAGGGGACCGATAATTCACCCCTCCACTTT. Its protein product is CASSPRKGTDNSPLHF.

The DNA for the CDR3 is TGTGCCAGCAGCCTGCGCGGCACTGAAGCTTTCTTT. Its protein product is CASSLRGTEAFF. The chain combines TRBV6-5 with TRBJ1-1; D call uncertain. V gave up 6 bases and J gave up 4 bases, with 9 bases separating them. Germline V CDR1 and CDR2: MNHEY, SVGAGI. The CDR3 is 12 amino acids.

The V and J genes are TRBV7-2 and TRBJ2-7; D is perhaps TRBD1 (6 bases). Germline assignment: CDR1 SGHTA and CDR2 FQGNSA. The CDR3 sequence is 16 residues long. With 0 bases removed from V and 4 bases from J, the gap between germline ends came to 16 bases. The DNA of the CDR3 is TGTGCCAGCAGCTTAGCGGTCAGCAGGGGCAAGTACGAGCAGTACTTC. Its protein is CASSLAVSRGKYEQYF.

The CDR3, as DNA: TGTGCCAGCAGCCTAGGGGTTTCCGGGGCCAACGTCCTGACTTTC. Translation: CASSLGVSGANVLTF. The chain joins TRBV11-2 to TRBJ2-6; TRBD1 is a possible D gene (5 bases). The V gene lost 5 bases and the J gene lost 4 bases, with 12 bases spanning the gap. The CDR3 extends over 15 amino acids. CDR1 and CDR2 from the germline V gene are SGHAT and FQNNGV.

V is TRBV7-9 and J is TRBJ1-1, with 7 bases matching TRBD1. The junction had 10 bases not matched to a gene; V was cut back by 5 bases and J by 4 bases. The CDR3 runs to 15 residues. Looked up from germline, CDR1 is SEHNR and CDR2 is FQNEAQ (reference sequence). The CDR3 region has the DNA TGTGCCAGCAGCATCCAGACAGGGAGGGGCACTGAAGCTTTCTTT. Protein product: CASSIQTGRGTEAFF.